This TCR beta chain was sequenced during a study of blood T cell repertoires in COVID-19. Study-wide background: Researchers got acute and convalescent COVID-19 samples from the United States, Italy and Spain.

Original methodology: Amplification of reference gene primers was used by the study to estimate nucleated cell counts. Using immunoSEQ multiplex PCR, the repertoire was profiled, and TCRdb retains in-frame clones only, with some absent. V, J and clone size are taken as reported in that table, and D and trimming were inferred from the DNA itself. The sample has tens of thousands of clones, 81% seen once. This CDR3 region has 16 residues. Trimming removed 2 bases at V and 0 bases at J, with 11 bases between. CDR1 and CDR2 from the germline V gene are SGHAT and FQNNGV. The sequenced sample consisted of peripheral blood. The TCR sequence derives from an older man with acute or convalescent COVID-19. This chain uses TRBV11-2 with TRBJ1-3; D gene uncertain. The CDR3 here is CASSLMDGNSGNTIYF. DNA of the CDR3: TGTGCCAGCAGCTTAATGGACGGGAACTCTGGAAACACCATATATTTT.